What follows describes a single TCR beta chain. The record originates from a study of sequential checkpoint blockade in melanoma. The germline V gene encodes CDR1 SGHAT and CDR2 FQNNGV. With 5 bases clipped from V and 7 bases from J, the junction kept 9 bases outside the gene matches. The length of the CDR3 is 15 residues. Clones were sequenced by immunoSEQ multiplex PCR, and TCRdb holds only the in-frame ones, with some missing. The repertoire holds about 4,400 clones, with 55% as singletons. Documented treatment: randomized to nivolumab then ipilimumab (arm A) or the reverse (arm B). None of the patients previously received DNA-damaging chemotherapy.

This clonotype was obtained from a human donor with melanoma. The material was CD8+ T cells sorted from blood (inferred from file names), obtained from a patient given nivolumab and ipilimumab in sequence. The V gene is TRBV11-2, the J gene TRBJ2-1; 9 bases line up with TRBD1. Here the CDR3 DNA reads TGTGCCAGCAGCCCGCGGATGGACAGGGGAAATGAGCAGTTCTTC. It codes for CASSPRMDRGNEQFF.